A selection of T cell receptor beta chains follows, all from one sample in a study of T cells after yellow fever vaccination. TCRdb re-called the 5' RACE reads through MiXCR, storing one row per CDR3 protein. The sample contains 70,000 or so distinct CDR3 sequences, roughly 7% of which appear only once. Sequencing used CD8+ T cells sorted from PBMCs, obtained 9 to 11 days after the first yellow fever vaccination. Receptor source: a young man who received the YFV17D yellow fever vaccine. The CDR3 runs from the conserved cysteine through the conserved F or W. D genes are given only for firm matches. For some rows the clone size is stated as once, few or many, or as a class when expanded; others skip it.

>TRBD2|TRBV4-2|many|TRBJ2-5
CASSQLSGDQETQYF
TGTGCCAGCAGCCAACTTAGCGGGGACCAAGAGACCCAGTACTTC
>.|TRBV12-3/TRBV12-4|many|TRBJ1-5
CASREEGGNQPQHF
TGTGCCAGCAGGGAGGAAGGCGGCAATCAGCCCCAGCATTTT
>TRBD1|TRBV29-1|many|TRBJ1-1
CSANTGGAYTEAFF
TGCAGCGCGAATACAGGGGGCGCTTACACTGAAGCTTTCTTT
>.|TRBV6-5|many|TRBJ2-1
CASSYSGNYNNEQFF
TGTGCCAGCAGTTACTCTGGTAACTACAACAATGAGCAGTTCTTC
>.|TRBV6-5|.|TRBJ1-5
CASTLAFGANQPQHF
TGTGCCAGCACTTTGGCGTTTGGGGCCAATCAGCCCCAGCATTTT
>.|TRBV4-1|many|TRBJ2-5
CASSQAGGQETQYF
TGCGCCAGCAGCCAAGCCGGGGGGCAGGAGACCCAGTACTTC
>.|TRBV7-2|many|TRBJ2-5
CASGFSGLLETQYF
TGTGCCAGCGGATTTTCCGGACTTCTAGAGACCCAGTACTTC
>.|TRBV29-1|many|TRBJ1-2
CSGLVNYGYTF
TGCAGCGGCCTTGTGAACTATGGCTACACCTTC
>TRBD2|TRBV20-1|many|TRBJ2-7
CSASGGEAYEQYF
TGCAGTGCTAGCGGGGGGGAAGCCTACGAGCAGTACTTC
>.|TRBV5-1|few|TRBJ2-6
CASSLYISGANVLTF
TGCGCCAGCAGCCTTTACATCTCTGGGGCCAACGTCCTGACTTTC
>.|TRBV7-9|.|TRBJ2-4
CASSPPGHINIQYF
TGTGCCAGCAGCCCCCCGGGACATATAAACATTCAGTACTTC
>.|TRBV6-4|many|TRBJ2-1
CASSDSAYMGNEQFF
TGTGCCAGCAGTGACTCGGCTTATATGGGGAATGAGCAGTTCTTC
>TRBD1|TRBV12-3/TRBV12-4|many|TRBJ2-5
CASSMDRGRETQYF
TGTGCCAGCAGTATGGACAGGGGGCGAGAGACCCAGTACTTC
>.|TRBV19|.|TRBJ1-1
CASSISGTANTEAFF
TGTGCCAGTAGTATATCTGGGACGGCGAACACTGAAGCTTTCTTT
>TRBD2|TRBV4-3|many|TRBJ2-3
CASSPELAGGPDTQYF
TGCGCCAGCAGCCCCGAACTAGCGGGGGGGCCAGATACGCAGTATTTT
>.|TRBV11-2|many|TRBJ2-3
CASNDWGRGTDTQYF
TGTGCCAGCAACGACTGGGGTAGGGGCACAGATACGCAGTATTTT
>.|TRBV5-8|.|TRBJ2-5
CARPGPGETQYF
TGTGCCAGGCCGGGTCCCGGGGAGACCCAGTACTTC
>TRBD1|TRBV4-1|medium-sized|TRBJ2-2
CASSQPPGGPNTGELFF
TGCGCCAGCAGCCAGCCTCCAGGGGGTCCGAACACCGGGGAGCTGTTTTTT
>TRBD1|TRBV20-1|.|TRBJ2-7
CSARDPGTGQAEQYF
TGCAGTGCTAGGGACCCCGGGACAGGGCAGGCCGAGCAGTACTTC
>TRBD1|TRBV6-1|many|TRBJ2-5
CASSKPRDRDLRGWETQYF
TGTGCCAGCAGTAAACCCCGGGACAGGGACCTCCGGGGGTGGGAGACCCAGTACTTC
>.|TRBV7-3|.|TRBJ2-1
CASSQQGNEQFF
TGTGCCAGCAGCCAGCAGGGTAATGAGCAGTTCTTC
>.|TRBV5-5|.|TRBJ2-3
CASSLAVLADTQYF
TGTGCCAGCAGCTTGGCCGTCTTAGCAGATACGCAGTATTTT
>TRBD1|TRBV7-2|.|TRBJ1-6
CASSLGDRGNSPLHF
TGTGCCAGCAGCTTAGGGGACAGGGGCAATTCACCCCTCCACTTT
>TRBD1|TRBV11-2|many|TRBJ2-1
CASSPGPGTGLNEQFF
TGTGCCAGCAGCCCAGGCCCCGGGACAGGGCTCAATGAGCAGTTCTTC
>TRBD1|TRBV5-1|many|TRBJ1-2
CASSLDRGGYTF
TGCGCCAGCAGCTTGGACAGGGGTGGCTACACCTTC
>.|TRBV27|few|TRBJ1-1
CATSTGNTEAFF
TGTGCCACCTCGACAGGGAACACTGAAGCTTTCTTT
>.|TRBV2|.|TRBJ2-3
CASTEGRVKTSTDTQYF
TGTGCCAGCACCGAAGGGCGGGTTAAAACTAGCACAGATACGCAGTATTTT
>.|TRBV10-2|few|TRBJ1-2
CASSNSLPYGYTF
TGCGCCAGCAGTAACAGCTTACCCTATGGCTACACCTTC
>TRBD1|TRBV29-1|many|TRBJ2-1
CSVGRGQWQFF
TGCAGCGTTGGCAGGGGGCAGTGGCAGTTCTTC
>.|TRBV28|.|TRBJ2-1
CASSPERLHNEQFF
TGTGCCAGCAGCCCCGAGCGCCTGCACAATGAGCAGTTCTTC
>.|TRBV12-3/TRBV12-4|.|TRBJ1-3
CASSPGPPGNTIYF
TGTGCCAGCAGCCCCGGGCCCCCTGGAAACACCATATATTTT
>TRBD1|TRBV5-1|few|TRBJ2-2
CASSPSHRGPGTGELFF
TGCGCCAGCAGCCCATCTCACAGGGGGCCGGGGACCGGGGAGCTGTTTTTT
>TRBD1|TRBV15|many|TRBJ2-3
CATSGRTGAADTQYF
TGTGCCACCAGCGGAAGGACAGGGGCCGCAGATACGCAGTATTTT
>.|TRBV6-1|few|TRBJ2-5
CASTGLQQETQYF
TGTGCCAGCACCGGCCTACAACAAGAGACCCAGTACTTC
>.|TRBV7-6|.|TRBJ2-2
CASSAPVRGSGELFF
TGTGCCAGCAGCGCCCCTGTGAGGGGGTCCGGGGAGCTGTTTTTT
>TRBD1|TRBV24-1|many|TRBJ2-2
CATSDRGTGVTGELFF
TGTGCCACCAGTGATCGCGGGACAGGGGTCACCGGGGAGCTGTTTTTT
>.|TRBV18|many|TRBJ2-7
CASSPPGTNRLYEQYF
TGTGCCAGCTCACCACCGGGCACGAACCGACTCTACGAGCAGTACTTC
>.|TRBV4-1|many|TRBJ1-1
CASTRTGGSEAFF
TGCGCCAGCACCAGAACGGGGGGGAGTGAGGCTTTCTTT
>.|TRBV4-1|many|TRBJ1-2
CASSHPQGGYTF
TGCGCCAGCAGCCATCCACAGGGCGGCTACACCTTC
>.|TRBV7-9|few|TRBJ2-1
CASSPPRTPYNEQFF
TGTGCCAGCAGCCCCCCTCGGACACCTTACAATGAGCAGTTCTTC
>TRBD2|TRBV6-5|many|TRBJ2-1
CASSFTSGGFNEQFF
TGTGCCAGCAGTTTCACTAGCGGGGGGTTCAATGAGCAGTTCTTC